This entry concerns a single TCR beta chain. Trimming removed 0 bases from V and 0 bases from J; junction bases left unmatched: 10. The germline V gene has CDR1 LGHNA and CDR2 YSLEER. The CDR3 has 19 residues. The data derive from a study of blood T cells in healthy people across ages. It was with a sample-barcoded 5' primer and a J-beta primer mix that a second PCR of roughly 6 to 11 cycles was run. TCRdb passed the 5' RACE reads through MiXCR, listing each CDR3 protein once. In the table there are approximately 1.5 million distinct CDR3 sequences, about 45% of which are singletons. This chain links TRBV4-3 with TRBJ2-7, with TRBD2 identical over 11 bases. The sample consisted of blood. This TCR was recovered from a woman aged 18 to 35 in good health. CDR3 protein: CASSQEVVLAGGSSYEQYF. In DNA form, the CDR3 reads TGCGCCAGCAGCCAAGAAGTGGTCCTAGCGGGAGGTAGCTCCTACGAGCAGTACTTC.